The 25 T cell receptor beta chains given below trace back to one sample, sequenced in a study of vaccination and CD4 T cells after COVID-19. Antigens for these TCRs are unknown. The treatment is: roughly 11-day PBMC culture with coronavirus spike peptide pools or control peptides (ViraFEST assay). CD4+ T cells of the unexposed donor were collected before the COVID-19 pandemic (2011-2018). Cultured CD4+ T cell DNA was sequenced using the Oncomine TCR Beta short-read assay. Cultured CD4+ T cells were the source of extracted genomic DNA. One entry per CDR3 protein, called by TCRdb with MiXCR from the PCR reads. There are 9,500 or so distinct CDR3 sequences in the sample; around 30% occur only once, and about an eighth lies in the top ten. The sequencing input was CD4+ T cells from blood, cultured in vitro. The receptors shown here come from a human donor in good health.

This sequence joins TRBV14 and TRBJ2-3; D gene uncertain. V was clipped by 1 base and J by 6 bases, with 8 bases between them. The CDR3 totals 13 residues. The germline gives CDR1 SGHDN, CDR2 FVKESK. CDR3 amino acids: CASSQALHDTQYF. The CDR3 coding sequence is TGTGCCAGCAGCCAAGCCCTCCACGATACGCAGTATTTT.

CDR3 DNA: TGTGCCAGCAGCTTAGGTTCGGGACAGGGGGTTTTCCTTAGCAATCAGCCCCAGCATTTT. Translating it yields CASSLGSGQGVFLSNQPQHF. This chain connects TRBV7-3 to TRBJ1-5; TRBD1 agrees at 11 bases. With 2 bases clipped from V and 0 bases from J, the junction kept 12 bases outside the gene matches. CDR1 and CDR2 from the germline V gene are SGHTA and FQGTGA. The CDR3 consists of 20 residues.

This clonotype turned up a few times. The rearrangement joins TRBV12-3 or TRBV12-4 to TRBJ1-6; D remains ambiguous. The ends were cut back, 4 bases at V and 6 bases at J, with 10 bases in the middle. This CDR3 spans 14 amino acids. The CDR3 sequence is CASSSGRRNSPLHF. The CDR3 region has the DNA TGTGCCAGCAGTTCCGGCAGACGTAATTCACCCCTCCACTTT.

This clonotype was detected only a few times. The chain employs TRBV30 and TRBJ1-1; the match to TRBD1 covers 9 bases. Per the germline V gene, CDR1 is GTSNPN and CDR2 is SVGIG (reference sequence). CDR3 length equals 13 residues. With V trimmed by 5 bases and J by 5 bases, 6 bases remained unmatched. This CDR3 is CAWRTGVGTEAFF. DNA for the CDR3: TGTGCCTGGCGGACAGGGGTTGGGACTGAAGCTTTCTTT.

This clonotype has more than one count but fewer than ten. The chain couples TRBV2 to TRBJ2-7, with 8 bases aligning to TRBD2. CDR1 is SNHLY, CDR2 FYNNEI, per germline. The V and J ends lost 10 bases and 0 bases, in that order; junction bases with no gene match: 8. This CDR3 spans 14 amino acids. CDR3 nucleotide sequence: TGTGCCACCGTGACTAGCGCCGGCTCCTACGAGCAGTACTTC. Translation: CATVTSAGSYEQYF.

There are a few counts of this clonotype. The chain has TRBV6-2 or TRBV6-3 and TRBJ2-3, with 9 bases matching TRBD2. Germline CDR1 reads MNHEY; CDR2 reads SVGEGT. V shed 7 bases and J 3 bases; nucleotides not matched to a gene: 8. The CDR3 extends over 15 amino acids. The CDR3 reads CASTYRREGTDTQYF. DNA for the CDR3: TGTGCCAGCACCTATAGGCGGGAGGGGACAGATACGCAGTATTTT.

In DNA form, the CDR3 reads TGTGCCAGCAGCCCCCAGGGTTTCAATCAGCCCCAGCATTTT. This gives the protein CASSPQGFNQPQHF. The chain carries TRBV7-9 and TRBJ1-5; D perhaps matches TRBD1 (5 bases). CDR1 SEHNR and CDR2 FQNEAQ come from the germline V gene (reference sequence). This CDR3 spans 14 amino acids. V was shortened by 5 bases and J by 3 bases, with 11 bases between the two germline ends.

The gene calls are TRBV28 and TRBJ2-7; 7 bases agree with TRBD1. V gave up 5 bases and J gave up 5 bases; unmatched junction bases: 18. CDR1 is MDHEN, CDR2 SYDVKM, per germline. The CDR3 length is 17 residues. The CDR3, as DNA: TGTGCCAGCAGTGCCAGAGTGACAGGGCTCCTCTTCCACGAGCAGTACTTC. Translation: CASSARVTGLLFHEQYF.

The chain has TRBV19 and TRBJ2-1, with 9 bases lining up with TRBD2. The J segment lost 2 bases and the V segment lost 10 bases, leaving 6 bases of the junction unmatched. Germline CDR1 LNHDA, CDR2 SQIVND (reference sequence). The CDR3 covers 14 residues. The CDR3 is CATTGGRAYNEQFF. Here the CDR3 DNA reads TGTGCCACTACCGGCGGGAGGGCCTACAATGAGCAGTTCTTC.

This chain links TRBV6-2 or TRBV6-3 with TRBJ1-6, with D unclear. This CDR3 has 14 amino acids. Trimming stripped 7 bases from V and 5 bases from J, with 12 bases between. Germline assignment: CDR1 MNHEY and CDR2 SVGEGT. The CDR3 DNA reads as TGTGCCAGCACCGGACCGGTAAATAATTCACCCCTCCACTTT. Its translation: CASTGPVNNSPLHF.

This clonotype was recorded a few times. The chain carries TRBV27 and TRBJ2-1; D is possibly TRBD2 (6 bases). Between the trimmed V and J ends, which lost 2 bases and 1 base, there was a span of 6 bases. The CDR3 contains 14 residues. Germline CDR1 MNHEY, CDR2 SMNVEV (reference sequence). The CDR3 DNA is TGTGCCAGCAGTTTAAGCGGGTCCTACAATGAGCAGTTCTTC. Translating gives CASSLSGSYNEQFF.

This sequence joins TRBV6-2 or TRBV6-3 and TRBJ2-3, with TRBD1 matching 10 bases. The V segment lost 5 bases and the J segment 7 bases; nucleotides outside the gene matches: 9. CDR1 is MNHEY and CDR2 is SVGEGT in the germline V gene. This CDR3 is 15 amino acids long. This chain's CDR3 is CASSPNWDRGYTQYF. CDR3 DNA: TGTGCCAGCAGTCCAAACTGGGACAGGGGATATACGCAGTATTTT.

In the case of this clonotype: The CDR3 does not close with the conserved phenylalanine or tryptophan, likely indicating a read error. The V call is TRBV20-1, the J call TRBJ2-1; a possible D gene is TRBD2 (5 bases). The V gene lost 0 bases and the J gene lost 5 bases, with 11 bases spanning the gap. The CDR3 sequence is 14 residues long. The germline gives CDR1 DFQATT, CDR2 SNEGSKA (reference sequence). Written as DNA, the CDR3 is TGCAGTGCTAGAGATTTGGGAGTAGACAATGAGCAGTTCCTC. It specifies CSARDLGVDNEQFL.

This clonotype has just a few counts. The rearrangement links TRBV20-1 to TRBJ1-2; no reliable D call. The length of the CDR3 is 13 residues. Per germline, CDR1 DFQATT and CDR2 SNEGSKA (reference sequence). V lost 1 base and J lost 5, with 11 bases in between. The CDR3 loop reads CSARGRSGYGYTF. As DNA, the CDR3 is TGCAGTGCTAGAGGCAGAAGCGGTTATGGCTACACCTTC.

The chain uses TRBV6-1 and TRBJ2-3; 14 bases agree with TRBD2. The CDR3 length is 15 residues. With 5 bases clipped from V and 4 bases from J, the junction kept 2 bases outside the gene matches. Germline values: CDR1 MNHNS, CDR2 SASEGT. In DNA form, the CDR3 reads TGTGCCAGCAGTCGGACTAGCGGGAGGCCAGATACGCAGTATTTT. Translated, it gives CASSRTSGRPDTQYF.

The chain is built from TRBV20-1 and TRBJ2-2; 9 bases line up with TRBD1. The CDR3 contains 14 residues. The junction had 2 bases not matched to a gene; V was cut back by 5 bases and J by 1 base. Germline-derived CDR1 and CDR2 are DFQATT and SNEGSKA (reference sequence). CDR3 amino acids: CSAHRGQNTGELFF. CDR3 nucleotide sequence: TGCAGTGCTCACAGGGGGCAGAACACCGGGGAGCTGTTTTTT.

The chain links TRBV28 to TRBJ1-2; weak D call: TRBD1 (5 bases). Germline V CDR1 and CDR2: MDHEN, SYDVKM. The CDR3 runs 16 residues. Trimming stripped 3 bases from V and 0 bases from J, with 14 bases between. The CDR3 loop is CASSLGPGTPNYGYTF. CDR3 sequence (DNA): TGTGCCAGCAGTTTGGGGCCGGGGACGCCTAACTATGGCTACACCTTC.

The CDR3 coding sequence is TGTGCCAGCAGTTCACCGGACAGGGGAGGCTACACCTTC. Translated, it gives CASSSPDRGGYTF. The rearrangement joins TRBV28 to TRBJ1-2; 9 nucleotides align to TRBD1. The CDR3 sequence is 13 residues long. Germline V gives CDR1 MDHEN, CDR2 SYDVKM. Trimming took 4 bases from V and 8 from J; bases not matched to a gene: 5.

This clonotype was seen once. The gene calls are TRBV24-1 and TRBJ2-2; 10 bases line up with TRBD2. CDR3 length: 16 amino acids. V lost 0 bases, J lost 5 bases, and 2 bases stayed unmatched. The germline V gene encodes CDR1 KGHDR and CDR2 SFDVKD. In DNA, the CDR3 is TGTGCCACCAGTGATTTGAGGACTAGCGGAACCGGGGAGCTGTTTTTT. It yields the protein CATSDLRTSGTGELFF.

This clonotype was seen a few times. V gene TRBV6-2 or TRBV6-3 combines with J gene TRBJ1-5, with TRBD1 matching over 10 bases. The CDR3 has 18 amino acids. Trimming at V came to 1 base and at J to 9 bases, leaving 15 bases not matched to a gene. CDR1 MNHEY and CDR2 SVGEGT come from the germline V gene. The CDR3 protein is CASSYFGTGASMIGPQHF. CDR3 bases: TGTGCCAGCAGTTACTTCGGGACAGGGGCCTCAATGATCGGGCCCCAGCATTTT.

This clonotype appeared a few times. This chain links TRBV6-2 or TRBV6-3 with TRBJ2-2; no clear D gene. The V end was cut by 8 bases, the J end by 3 bases, with 10 bases between. CDR1 and CDR2 (germline): MNHEY, SVGEGT. CDR3 length: 13 residues. For the CDR3, the DNA is TGTGCCAGCGGTCACGGTTACACCGGGGAGCTGTTTTTT. Residues: CASGHGYTGELFF.

The V gene is TRBV28, the J gene TRBJ1-2, with D possibly being TRBD1 (6 bases). Trimming took 11 bases from V and 4 from J, leaving 17 bases between them. The CDR3 runs to 13 residues. CDR1 is MDHEN and CDR2 is SYDVKM in the germline V gene. The CDR3 here is CAGYREGGYGYTF. The CDR3, as DNA: TGTGCCGGGTACAGGGAAGGAGGCTATGGCTACACCTTC.

V gene TRBV28 combines with J gene TRBJ2-1; 8 bases fit TRBD2. The CDR3 length is 17 residues. J was trimmed by 7 bases and V by 1 base; bases with no gene match: 12. The germline V gene has CDR1 MDHEN and CDR2 SYDVKM. CDR3 residues: CASSLSGGIAGKNEQFF. For the CDR3, the DNA is TGTGCCAGCAGTTTATCCGGTGGAATAGCGGGGAAGAATGAGCAGTTCTTC.

By sample share, this clonotype is medium-sized. The chain is built from TRBV20-1 and TRBJ1-3; TRBD1 agrees at 9 bases. CDR1 DFQATT and CDR2 SNEGSKA come from the germline V gene (reference sequence). The CDR3 sequence is 14 residues long. After removal of 5 bases from V and 8 bases from J, the junction contained 10 bases not matched to a gene. CDR3 DNA sequence: TGCAGTGCTCCACAGGGGGCTAGTCGACACACCATATATTTT. Encoded protein: CSAPQGASRHTIYF.

The chain recombines TRBV6-2 or TRBV6-3 with TRBJ1-1; D call uncertain. This CDR3 spans 13 amino acids. Trimming removed 6 bases from V and 1 base from J, with 9 bases in between. CDR1 is MNHEY, CDR2 SVGEGT, per germline. DNA for the CDR3: TGTGCCAGCAGGGACCCAGAGAACACTGAAGCTTTCTTT. Translating it yields CASRDPENTEAFF.